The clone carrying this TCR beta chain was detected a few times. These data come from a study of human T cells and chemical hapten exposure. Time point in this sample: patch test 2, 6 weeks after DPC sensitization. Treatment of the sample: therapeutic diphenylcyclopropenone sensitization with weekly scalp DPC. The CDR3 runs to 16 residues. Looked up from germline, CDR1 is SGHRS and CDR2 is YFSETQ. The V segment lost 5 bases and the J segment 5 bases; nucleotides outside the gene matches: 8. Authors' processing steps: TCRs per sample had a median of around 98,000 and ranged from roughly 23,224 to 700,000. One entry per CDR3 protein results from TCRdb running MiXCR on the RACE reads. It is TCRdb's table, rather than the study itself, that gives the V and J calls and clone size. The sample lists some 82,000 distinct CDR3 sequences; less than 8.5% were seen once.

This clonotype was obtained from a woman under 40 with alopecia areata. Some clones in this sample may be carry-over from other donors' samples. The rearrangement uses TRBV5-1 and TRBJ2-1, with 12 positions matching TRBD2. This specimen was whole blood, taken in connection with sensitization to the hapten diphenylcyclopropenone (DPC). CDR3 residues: CASRRLAGVQDNEQFF. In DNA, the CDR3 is TGCGCCAGCAGACGACTAGCGGGGGTCCAAGACAATGAGCAGTTCTTC.